The present T cell receptor (beta chain) was sequenced within a study of T cells of healthy individuals. V lost 0 bases to trimming and J lost 5 bases, with 12 bases between them. CDR3 length: 15 amino acids. Looked up from germline, CDR1 is SGHRS and CDR2 is YFSETQ. This clonotype has more than one count but fewer than ten. TCRdb called the 5' RACE reads again in MiXCR, with one record for every CDR3 protein. In the table there are around 63,000 distinct CDR3 sequences, 15% to 20% of which are singletons. The TCR was taken from a human donor in good health. The chain is built from TRBV5-1 and TRBJ2-1, with TRBD2 as a possible D gene (6 bases). CDR3 region: CASSLGRGMDNEQFF. As DNA, the CDR3 is TGCGCCAGCAGCTTGGGACGGGGGATGGACAATGAGCAGTTCTTC.